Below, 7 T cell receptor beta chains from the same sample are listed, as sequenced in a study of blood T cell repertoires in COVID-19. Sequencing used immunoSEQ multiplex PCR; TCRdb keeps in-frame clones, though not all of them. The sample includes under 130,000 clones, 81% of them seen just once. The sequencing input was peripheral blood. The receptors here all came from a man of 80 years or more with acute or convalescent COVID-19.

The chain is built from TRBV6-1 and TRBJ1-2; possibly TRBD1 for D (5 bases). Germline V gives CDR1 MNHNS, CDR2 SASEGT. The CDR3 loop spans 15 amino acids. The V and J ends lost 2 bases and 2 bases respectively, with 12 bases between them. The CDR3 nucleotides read TGTGCCAGCAGTGAAATGTGGGCAGGGAACTATGGCTACACCTTC. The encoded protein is CASSEMWAGNYGYTF.

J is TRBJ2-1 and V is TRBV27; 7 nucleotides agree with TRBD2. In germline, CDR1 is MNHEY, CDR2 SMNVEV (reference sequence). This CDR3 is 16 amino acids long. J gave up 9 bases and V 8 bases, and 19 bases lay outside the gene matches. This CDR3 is CASYRSVRGSVSEQFF. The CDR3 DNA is TGTGCCAGCTACCGAAGTGTTCGCGGGAGTGTATCTGAGCAGTTCTTC.

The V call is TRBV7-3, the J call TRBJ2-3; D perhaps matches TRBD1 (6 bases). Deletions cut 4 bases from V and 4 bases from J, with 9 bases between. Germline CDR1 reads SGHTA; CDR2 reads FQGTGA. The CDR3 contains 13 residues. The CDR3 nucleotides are TGTGCCAGCAGCTCACAGGGTCCAGATACGCAGTATTTT. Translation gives CASSSQGPDTQYF.

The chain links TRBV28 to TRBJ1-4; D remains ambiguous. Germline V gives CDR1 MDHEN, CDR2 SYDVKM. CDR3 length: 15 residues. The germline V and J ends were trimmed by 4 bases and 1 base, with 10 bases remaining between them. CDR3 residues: CASSYYGGTNEKLFF. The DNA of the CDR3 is TGTGCCAGCAGTTACTACGGAGGAACTAATGAAAAACTGTTTTTT.

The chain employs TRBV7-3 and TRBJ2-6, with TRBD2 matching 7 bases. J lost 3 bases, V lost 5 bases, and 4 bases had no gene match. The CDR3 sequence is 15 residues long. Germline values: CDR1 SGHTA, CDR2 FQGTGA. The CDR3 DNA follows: TGTGCCAGCAGCCCCGGGGGGATTGGGGCCAACGTCCTGACTTTC. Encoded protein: CASSPGGIGANVLTF.

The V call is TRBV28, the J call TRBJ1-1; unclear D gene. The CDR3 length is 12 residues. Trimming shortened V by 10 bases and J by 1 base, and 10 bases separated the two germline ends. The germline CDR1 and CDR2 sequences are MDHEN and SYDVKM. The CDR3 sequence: CATMSTNTEAFF. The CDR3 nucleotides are TGTGCCACTATGTCTACGAACACTGAAGCTTTCTTT.

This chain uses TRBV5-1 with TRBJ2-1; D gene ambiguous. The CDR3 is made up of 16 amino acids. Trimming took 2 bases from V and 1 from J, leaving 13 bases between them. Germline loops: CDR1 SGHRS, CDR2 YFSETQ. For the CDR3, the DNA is TGCGCCAGCAGCTTTTCTACCTCGGAGTCCTACAATGAGCAGTTCTTC. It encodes CASSFSTSESYNEQFF. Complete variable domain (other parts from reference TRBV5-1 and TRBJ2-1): KAGVTQTPRYLIKTRGQQVTLSCSPISGHRSVSWYQQTPGQGLQFLFEYFSETQRNKGNFPGRFSGRQFSNSRSEMNVSTLELGDSALYLCASSFSTSESYNEQFFGPGTRLTVL.